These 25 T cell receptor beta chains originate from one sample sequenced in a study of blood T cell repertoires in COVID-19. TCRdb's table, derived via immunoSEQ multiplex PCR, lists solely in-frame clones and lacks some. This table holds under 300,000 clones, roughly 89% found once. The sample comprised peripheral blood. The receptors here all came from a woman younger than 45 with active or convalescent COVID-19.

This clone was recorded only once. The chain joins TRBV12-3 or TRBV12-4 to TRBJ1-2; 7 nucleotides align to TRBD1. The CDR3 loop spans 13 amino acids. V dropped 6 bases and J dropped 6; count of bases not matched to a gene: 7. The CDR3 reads CASRRQTGDGYTF. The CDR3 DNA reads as TGTGCCAGCAGACGACAAACAGGGGATGGCTACACCTTC.

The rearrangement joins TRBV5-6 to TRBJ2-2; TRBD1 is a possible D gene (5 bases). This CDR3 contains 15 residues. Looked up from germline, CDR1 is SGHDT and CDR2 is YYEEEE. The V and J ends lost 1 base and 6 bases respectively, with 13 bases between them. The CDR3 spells CASSLYPAGSGELFF. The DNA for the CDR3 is TGTGCCAGCAGCTTGTACCCTGCAGGGTCCGGGGAGCTGTTTTTT.

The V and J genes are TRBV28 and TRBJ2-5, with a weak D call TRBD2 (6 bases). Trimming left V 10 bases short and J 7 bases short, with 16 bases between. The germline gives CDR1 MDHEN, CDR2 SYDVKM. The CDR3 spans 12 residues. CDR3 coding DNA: TGTGCCATAGGAGGGGCGGTGGGGACCCAGTACTTC. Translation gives CAIGGAVGTQYF.

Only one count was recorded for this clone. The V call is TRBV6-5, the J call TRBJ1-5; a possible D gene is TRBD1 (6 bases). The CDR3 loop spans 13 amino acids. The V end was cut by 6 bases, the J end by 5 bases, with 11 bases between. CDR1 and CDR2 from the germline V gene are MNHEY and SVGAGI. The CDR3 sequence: CASRVGTHQPQHF. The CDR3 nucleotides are TGTGCCAGCAGGGTAGGGACACATCAGCCCCAGCATTTT.

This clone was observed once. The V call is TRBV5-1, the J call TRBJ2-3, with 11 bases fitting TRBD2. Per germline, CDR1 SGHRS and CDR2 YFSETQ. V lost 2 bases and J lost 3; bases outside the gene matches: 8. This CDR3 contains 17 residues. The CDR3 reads CASSFPRTSGQTDTQYF. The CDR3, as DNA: TGCGCCAGCAGCTTCCCACGGACTAGCGGGCAAACAGATACGCAGTATTTT.

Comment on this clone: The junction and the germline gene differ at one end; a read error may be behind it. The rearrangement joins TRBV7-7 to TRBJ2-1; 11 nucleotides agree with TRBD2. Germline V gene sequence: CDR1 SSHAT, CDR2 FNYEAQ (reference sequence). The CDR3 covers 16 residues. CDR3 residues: CASSLRTSGFYNEQFF. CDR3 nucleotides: TGTGCTAGCAGCTTGCGGACTAGCGGGTTTTACAATGAGCAGTTCTTC.

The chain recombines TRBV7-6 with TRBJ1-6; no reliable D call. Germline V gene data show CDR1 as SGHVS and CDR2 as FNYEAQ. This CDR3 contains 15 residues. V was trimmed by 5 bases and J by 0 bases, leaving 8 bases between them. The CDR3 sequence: CASSAGSSYNSPLHF. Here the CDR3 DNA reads TGTGCCAGCAGCGCTGGGAGCTCCTATAATTCACCCCTCCACTTT.

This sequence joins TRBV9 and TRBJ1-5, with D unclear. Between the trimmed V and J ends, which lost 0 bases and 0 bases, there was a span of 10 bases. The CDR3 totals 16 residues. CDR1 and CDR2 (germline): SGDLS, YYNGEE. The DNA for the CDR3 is TGTGCCAGCAGCGTAGAAAGACATCATAGCAATCAGCCCCAGCATTTT. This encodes CASSVERHHSNQPQHF.

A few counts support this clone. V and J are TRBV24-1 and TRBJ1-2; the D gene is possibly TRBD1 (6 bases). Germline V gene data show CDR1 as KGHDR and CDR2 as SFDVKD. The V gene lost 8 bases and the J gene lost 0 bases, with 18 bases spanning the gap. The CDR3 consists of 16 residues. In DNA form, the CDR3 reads TGTGCCACCACCTTGGGGAACAGGGAAGCTAACTATGGCTACACCTTC. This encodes CATTLGNREANYGYTF.

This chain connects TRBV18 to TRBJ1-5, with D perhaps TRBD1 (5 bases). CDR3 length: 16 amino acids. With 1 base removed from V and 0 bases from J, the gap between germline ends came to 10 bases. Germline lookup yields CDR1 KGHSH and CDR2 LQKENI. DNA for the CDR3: TGTGCCAGCTCACCACAGGCACAGGATAGCAATCAGCCCCAGCATTTT. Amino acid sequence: CASSPQAQDSNQPQHF.

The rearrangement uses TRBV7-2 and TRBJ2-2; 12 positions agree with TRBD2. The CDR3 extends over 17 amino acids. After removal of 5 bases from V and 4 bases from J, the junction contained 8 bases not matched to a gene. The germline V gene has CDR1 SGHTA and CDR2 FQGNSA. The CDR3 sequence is CASSTRLAGAVTGELFF. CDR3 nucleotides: TGTGCCAGCAGCACCCGACTAGCGGGGGCGGTCACCGGGGAGCTGTTTTTT.

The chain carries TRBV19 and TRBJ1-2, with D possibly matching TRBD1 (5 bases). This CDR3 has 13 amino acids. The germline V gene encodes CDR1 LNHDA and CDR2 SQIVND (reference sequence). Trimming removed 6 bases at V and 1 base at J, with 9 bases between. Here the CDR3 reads CASRKGLNYGYTF. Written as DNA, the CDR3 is TGTGCCAGTAGAAAGGGACTTAACTATGGCTACACCTTC.

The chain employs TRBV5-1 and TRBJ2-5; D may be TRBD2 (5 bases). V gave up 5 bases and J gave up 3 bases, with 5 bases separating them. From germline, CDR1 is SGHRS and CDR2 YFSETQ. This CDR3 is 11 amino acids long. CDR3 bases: TGCGCCAGCAGGGAGGAAGAGACCCAGTACTTC. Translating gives CASREEETQYF.

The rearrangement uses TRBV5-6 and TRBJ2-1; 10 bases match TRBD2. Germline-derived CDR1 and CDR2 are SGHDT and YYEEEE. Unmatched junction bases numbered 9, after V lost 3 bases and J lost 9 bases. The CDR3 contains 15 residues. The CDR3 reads CASSSSGGAAGEQFF. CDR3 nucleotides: TGTGCCAGCAGCTCGAGCGGGGGGGCCGCGGGTGAGCAGTTCTTC.

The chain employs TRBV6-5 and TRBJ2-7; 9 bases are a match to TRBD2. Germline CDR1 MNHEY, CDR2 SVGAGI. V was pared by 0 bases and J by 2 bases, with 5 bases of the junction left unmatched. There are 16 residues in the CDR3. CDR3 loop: CASSYSISGGPYEQYF. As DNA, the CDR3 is TGTGCCAGCAGTTACTCGATTAGCGGGGGCCCCTACGAGCAGTACTTC.

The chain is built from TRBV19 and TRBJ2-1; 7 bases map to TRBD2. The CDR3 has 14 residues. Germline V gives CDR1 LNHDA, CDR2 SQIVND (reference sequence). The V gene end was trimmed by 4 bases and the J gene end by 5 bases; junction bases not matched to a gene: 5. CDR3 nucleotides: TGTGCCAGTAGTAGGGAGGGACCCAACAATGAGCAGTTCTTC. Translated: CASSREGPNNEQFF.

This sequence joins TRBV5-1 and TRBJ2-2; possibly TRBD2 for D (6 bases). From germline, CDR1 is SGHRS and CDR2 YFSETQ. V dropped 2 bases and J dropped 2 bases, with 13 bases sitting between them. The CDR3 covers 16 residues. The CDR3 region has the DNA TGCGCCAGCAGCTTACGGGGGACTGTAAACACCGGGGAGCTGTTTTTT. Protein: CASSLRGTVNTGELFF.

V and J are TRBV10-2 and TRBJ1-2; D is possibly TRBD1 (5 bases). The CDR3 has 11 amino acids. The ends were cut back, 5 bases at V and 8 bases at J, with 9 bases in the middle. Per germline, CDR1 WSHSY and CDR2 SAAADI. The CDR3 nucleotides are TGCGCCAGCAGTTCAGGGTACGGCTACACCTTC. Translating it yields CASSSGYGYTF.

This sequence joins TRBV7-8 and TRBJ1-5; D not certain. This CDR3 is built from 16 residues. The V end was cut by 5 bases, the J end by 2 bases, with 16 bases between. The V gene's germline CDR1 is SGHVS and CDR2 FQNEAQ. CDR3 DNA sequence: TGTGCCAGCAGCATCGGGGTGCTCGGGGGCAATCAGCCCCAGCATTTT. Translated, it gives CASSIGVLGGNQPQHF.

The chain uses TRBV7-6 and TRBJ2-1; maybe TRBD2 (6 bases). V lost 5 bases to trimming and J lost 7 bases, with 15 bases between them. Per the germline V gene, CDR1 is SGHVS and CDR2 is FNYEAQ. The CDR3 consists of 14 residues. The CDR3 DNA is TGTGCCAGCAGCCCTTGGGAGGAAAATAATGAGCAGTTCTTC. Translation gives CASSPWEENNEQFF.

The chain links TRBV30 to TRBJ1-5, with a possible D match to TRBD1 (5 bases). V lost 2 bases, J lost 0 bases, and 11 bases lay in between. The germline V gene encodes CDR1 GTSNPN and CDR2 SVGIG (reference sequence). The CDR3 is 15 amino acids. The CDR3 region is CAWSPGIDSNQPQHF. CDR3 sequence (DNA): TGTGCCTGGAGTCCAGGGATAGATAGCAATCAGCCCCAGCATTTT.

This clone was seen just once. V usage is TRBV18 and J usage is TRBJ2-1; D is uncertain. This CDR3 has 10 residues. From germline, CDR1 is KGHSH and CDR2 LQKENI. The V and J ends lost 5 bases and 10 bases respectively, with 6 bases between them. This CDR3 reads CASSDGEQFF. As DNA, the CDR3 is TGTGCCAGCTCAGACGGGGAGCAGTTCTTC.

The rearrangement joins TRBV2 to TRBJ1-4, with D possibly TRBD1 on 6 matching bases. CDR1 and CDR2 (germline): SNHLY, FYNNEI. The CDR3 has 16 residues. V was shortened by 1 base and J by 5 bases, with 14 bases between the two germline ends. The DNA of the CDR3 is TGTGCCAGCAGTGAAGGGGGGGGCAGTCGGAATGAAAAACTGTTTTTT. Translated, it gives CASSEGGGSRNEKLFF.

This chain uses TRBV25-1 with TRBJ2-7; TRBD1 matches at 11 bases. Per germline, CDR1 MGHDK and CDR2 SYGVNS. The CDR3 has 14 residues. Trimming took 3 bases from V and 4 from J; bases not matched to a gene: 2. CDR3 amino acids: CASSEDRGQYEQYF. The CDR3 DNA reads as TGTGCCAGCAGTGAGGACAGGGGGCAGTACGAGCAGTACTTC.

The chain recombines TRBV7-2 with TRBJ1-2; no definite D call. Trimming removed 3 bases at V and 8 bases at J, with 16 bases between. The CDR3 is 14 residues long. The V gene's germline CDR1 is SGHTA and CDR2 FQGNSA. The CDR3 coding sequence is TGTGCCAGCAGCTTCGTTGGCCTTGTGGAGGGCTACACCTTC. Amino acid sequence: CASSFVGLVEGYTF.